This entry lists 17 T cell receptor beta chains sequenced from one sample in a study of T cell repertoires in cytomegalovirus infection. One entry per CDR3 protein, called by TCRdb with MiXCR from the reads. This sample has 310,000 or so distinct CDR3 sequences, with around 9.6% found just once. The sequencing input was PBMCs. The receptors come from a human donor in good health (CMV status not recorded). Some clones in this sample may be carry-over from other donors' samples.

This clonotype has just a few counts. The J gene is TRBJ2-2, the V gene TRBV20-1; D call uncertain. Trimming shortened V by 6 bases and J by 4 bases, and 15 bases separated the two germline ends. This CDR3 has 14 amino acids. CDR1 is DFQATT, CDR2 SNEGSKA, per germline (reference sequence). DNA for the CDR3: TGCAGTGCATATGGGCAGGCCCTCACCGGGGAGCTGTTTTTT. Its translation is CSAYGQALTGELFF.

This clonotype was detected ten times or more. This chain links TRBV28 with TRBJ2-2; D unresolved. Trimming shortened V by 0 bases and J by 0 bases, and 5 bases separated the two germline ends. The CDR3 has 15 residues. Germline assignment: CDR1 MDHEN and CDR2 SYDVKM. CDR3 nucleotides: TGTGCCAGCAGTTTATGGGCAACGAACACCGGGGAGCTGTTTTTT. It translates to CASSLWATNTGELFF.

Many counts were recorded for this clonotype. This chain links TRBV27 with TRBJ2-3; 8 bases match TRBD1. CDR1 and CDR2 (germline): MNHEY, SMNVEV (reference sequence). The ends lost 3 bases at V and 2 bases at J; junction bases unmatched: 13. This CDR3 spans 18 amino acids. The CDR3 nucleotides are TGTGCCAGCAGTTTTTCCCAGGAACAGGGGGTATACACAGATACGCAGTATTTT. Translated, it gives CASSFSQEQGVYTDTQYF.

There are many counts of this clonotype. The rearrangement links TRBV7-2 to TRBJ1-1; 8 bases are a match to TRBD1. The CDR3 extends over 12 amino acids. The trim removed 5 bases at V and 7 bases at J, leaving 3 bases unmatched. CDR1 SGHTA and CDR2 FQGNSA come from the germline V gene. DNA for the CDR3: TGTGCCAGCAGCCGACAGGGGCTTGAAGCTTTCTTT. Encoded protein: CASSRQGLEAFF.

The chain carries TRBV6-5 and TRBJ2-2; 7 bases are a match to TRBD1. Germline CDR1 reads MNHEY; CDR2 reads SVGAGI. Losses at the gene ends were 6 bases for V and 3 bases for J; bases not matched to a gene: 4. There are 14 residues in the CDR3. CDR3 loop: CASRAGTDTGELFF. The CDR3 bases are TGTGCCAGCAGGGCCGGGACAGACACCGGGGAGCTGTTTTTT.

The table lists this clonotype with many counts. The chain has TRBV6-2 or TRBV6-3 and TRBJ2-5, with TRBD2 matching 9 bases. The germline V gene has CDR1 MNHEY and CDR2 SVGEGT. V gave up 0 bases and J gave up 3 bases; unmatched junction bases: 8. The CDR3 has 17 amino acids. The CDR3 sequence is CASSYSTVAGAKETQYF. The CDR3 DNA follows: TGTGCCAGCAGTTACTCGACCGTAGCGGGGGCAAAAGAGACCCAGTACTTC.

This clonotype was counted between two and nine times. The chain couples TRBV29-1 to TRBJ1-4; possible D gene TRBD1, 6 bases. Trimming took 6 bases from V and 4 from J, leaving 12 bases between them. The CDR3 runs 13 residues. Per germline, CDR1 SQVTM and CDR2 ANQGSEA. CDR3 region: CSVKGQYNEKLFF. In DNA form, the CDR3 reads TGCAGCGTCAAAGGACAGTATAATGAAAAACTGTTTTTT.

Ten or more counts support this clonotype. This rearrangement joins TRBV4-3 to TRBJ2-1; D is tentatively TRBD1 or TRBD2 (6 bases each). Germline V CDR1 and CDR2: LGHNA, YSLEER. Trimming left V 4 bases short and J 5 bases short, with 15 bases between. The CDR3 extends over 15 amino acids. The CDR3 spells CASSLKGGLHNEQFF. CDR3 nucleotides: TGCGCCAGCAGCCTCAAGGGGGGCCTCCACAATGAGCAGTTCTTC.

This clonotype has more than one count but fewer than ten. This CDR3 reads CASSQDPVGGTNEKLFF. The CDR3, as DNA: TGTGCCAGCAGCCAAGATCCGGTTGGAGGAACTAATGAAAAACTGTTTTTT. The chain uses TRBV14 and TRBJ1-4, with D uncertain. Germline V gene data show CDR1 as SGHDN and CDR2 as FVKESK. CDR3 length equals 17 residues. The V gene lost 0 bases and the J gene lost 1 base, with 12 bases spanning the gap. Full variable domain (remainder filled in from reference TRBV14 and TRBJ1-4): EAGVTQFPSHSVIEKGQTVTLRCDPISGHDNLYWYRRVMGKEIKFLLHFVKESKQDESGMPNNRFLAERTGGTYSTLKVQPAELEDSGVYFCASSQDPVGGTNEKLFFGSGTQLSVL.

This clonotype was counted at least ten times. The V and J genes are TRBV6-2 or TRBV6-3 and TRBJ2-1; no definite D call. CDR1 and CDR2 from the germline V gene are MNHEY and SVGEGT. CDR3 length: 15 residues. Trimming cost V 4 bases and J 5 bases, with 15 bases left between them. In DNA form, the CDR3 reads TGTGCCAGCAGTTTCACCGGGCGAACCAACAATGAGCAGTTCTTC. Translating it yields CASSFTGRTNNEQFF.

This clonotype was recorded many times. This chain joins TRBV7-8 and TRBJ2-2, with TRBD2 matching over 10 bases. The CDR3 loop spans 16 amino acids. The V segment lost 1 base and the J segment 7 bases; nucleotides outside the gene matches: 6. The germline gives CDR1 SGHVS, CDR2 FQNEAQ. The CDR3 coding sequence is TGTGCCAGCAGCTTAGAGCGGGGGGGCGTCGGCGGGGAGCTGTTTTTT. Translated: CASSLERGGVGGELFF.

This clonotype was recorded many times. The CDR3: CASSLPDRTGELFF. For the CDR3, the DNA is TGTGCCAGCAGCTTACCCGACAGGACCGGGGAGCTGTTTTTT. The rearrangement links TRBV7-6 to TRBJ2-2, with D possibly TRBD1 on 6 matching bases. The CDR3 spans 14 residues. The germline V gene has CDR1 SGHVS and CDR2 FNYEAQ. Trimming left V 2 bases short and J 5 bases short, with 9 bases between.

This clonotype was observed at least ten times. This chain uses TRBV12-3 or TRBV12-4 with TRBJ1-5; 9 bases map to TRBD1. V shed 3 bases and J 4 bases; nucleotides not matched to a gene: 13. The CDR3 covers 18 residues. CDR3 nucleotide sequence: TGTGCCAGCAGTTTGCGGACAGGGGAAGGGCCCCGAAATCAGCCCCAGCATTTT. It translates to CASSLRTGEGPRNQPQHF.

The rearrangement uses TRBV29-1 and TRBJ2-7, with D possibly TRBD2 on 6 matching bases. This CDR3 spans 15 amino acids. Trimming stripped 3 bases from V and 1 base from J, with 16 bases between. Germline V gives CDR1 SQVTM, CDR2 ANQGSEA. The chain's CDR3 is CSVELGREVSYEQYF. CDR3 DNA sequence: TGCAGCGTTGAGTTGGGTAGGGAGGTGTCCTACGAGCAGTACTTC.

Ten or more counts support this clonotype. The CDR3 loop reads CSALGQEAYGYTF. The CDR3 nucleotides read TGCAGTGCGTTGGGACAGGAGGCCTATGGCTACACCTTC. The chain joins TRBV20-1 to TRBJ1-2; 8 bases agree with TRBD1. The CDR3 runs 13 residues. Per germline, CDR1 DFQATT and CDR2 SNEGSKA (reference sequence). With 6 bases clipped from V and 4 bases from J, the junction kept 7 bases outside the gene matches.

This clonotype was seen at least ten times. The chain has TRBV20-1 and TRBJ2-2, with 10 bases aligning to TRBD2. The CDR3 spans 14 residues. Germline V gene lookup returns CDR1 DFQATT and CDR2 SNEGSKA (reference sequence). The V gene end was trimmed by 8 bases and the J gene end by 6 bases; junction bases not matched to a gene: 9. CDR3 in amino acids: CSLLSGGAAGELFF. The CDR3 DNA is TGCAGTCTTCTCAGCGGGGGGGCCGCCGGGGAGCTGTTTTTT.

The rearrangement links TRBV5-4 to TRBJ2-5; D is perhaps TRBD1 or TRBD2 (5 bases each). The CDR3 has 13 residues. In germline, CDR1 is SGHNT, CDR2 YYREEE (reference sequence). V lost 3 bases and J 7 bases, leaving 13 bases between the germline ends. In DNA form, the CDR3 reads TGTGCCAGCAGCTGGGACCCCTTGAGGACCCAGTACTTC. Translated: CASSWDPLRTQYF.